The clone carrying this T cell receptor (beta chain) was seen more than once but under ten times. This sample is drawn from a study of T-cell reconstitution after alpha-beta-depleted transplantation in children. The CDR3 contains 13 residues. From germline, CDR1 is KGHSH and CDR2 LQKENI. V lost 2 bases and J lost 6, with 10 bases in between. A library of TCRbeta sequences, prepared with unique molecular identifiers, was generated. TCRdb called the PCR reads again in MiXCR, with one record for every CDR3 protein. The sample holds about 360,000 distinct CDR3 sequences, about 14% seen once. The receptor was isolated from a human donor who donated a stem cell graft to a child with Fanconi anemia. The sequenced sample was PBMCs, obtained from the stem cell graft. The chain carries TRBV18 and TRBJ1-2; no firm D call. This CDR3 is CASSPSLEDGYTF. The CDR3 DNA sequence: TGTGCCAGCTCACCATCCCTCGAGGATGGCTACACCTTC.